The 25 T cell receptor beta chains given below trace back to one sample, sequenced in a study of shared clonotypes between healthy human individuals. Sequenced by immunoSEQ multiplex PCR; TCRdb stores in-frame clones only, minus some. Of 2.5 million or so clones in the sample, around 90% were seen once. Sequencing input: naive CD4+ T cells sorted from blood. The subset is: CD45RA+ positively selected. These receptor sequences come from a man aged 18 to 29 in good health.

The rearrangement links TRBV7-2 to TRBJ2-1; TRBD2 is a possible D gene (5 bases). The CDR3 is 14 amino acids. From germline, CDR1 is SGHTA and CDR2 FQGNSA. The V and J ends lost 5 bases and 12 bases respectively, with 20 bases between them. In DNA form, the CDR3 reads TGTGCCAGCAGCCTCCATGGGGAGAGGAGGAGGCAGTTCTTC. Protein sequence: CASSLHGERRRQFF.

The V and J genes are TRBV28 and TRBJ2-1, with D hard to call. Trimming removed 5 bases from V and 9 bases from J, with 11 bases in between. The CDR3 consists of 12 residues. The germline gives CDR1 MDHEN, CDR2 SYDVKM. CDR3 nucleotide sequence: TGTGCCAGCAGTCCACCTGGTTCTGAGCAGTTCTTC. Translated: CASSPPGSEQFF.

The chain has TRBV7-2 and TRBJ2-7; 10 bases are shared with TRBD2. This CDR3 contains 15 residues. Trimming removed 6 bases from V and 0 bases from J; junction bases left unmatched: 5. The germline V gene has CDR1 SGHTA and CDR2 FQGNSA. In DNA form, the CDR3 reads TGTGCCAGCAGTCCTAGCGGGGGAAGCTCCTACGAGCAGTACTTC. Encoded protein: CASSPSGGSSYEQYF.

V usage is TRBV15 and J usage is TRBJ2-3; D is uncertain. V was clipped by 3 bases and J by 2 bases, with 12 bases between them. The length of the CDR3 is 15 residues. CDR1 and CDR2 (germline): LNHNV, YYDKDF (reference sequence). CDR3: CATSSSDHPTDTQYF. CDR3 coding DNA: TGTGCCACCAGCAGTTCCGACCATCCCACAGATACGCAGTATTTT.

The V gene is TRBV7-3, the J gene TRBJ2-1, with D perhaps matching TRBD1 (6 bases). From germline, CDR1 is SGHTA and CDR2 FQGTGA. The germline V and J ends were trimmed by 2 bases and 5 bases, with 16 bases remaining between them. This CDR3 region has 16 residues. CDR3 nucleotides: TGTGCCAGCAGCTTAGGCCAGGGGACAATCCACAATGAGCAGTTCTTC. It encodes CASSLGQGTIHNEQFF.

The chain carries TRBV5-6 and TRBJ1-4, with 7 bases fitting TRBD1. Germline-derived CDR1 and CDR2 are SGHDT and YYEEEE. J lost 6 bases, V lost 3 bases, and 2 bases had no gene match. CDR3 length: 13 amino acids. This CDR3 reads CASSSDRDEKLFF. The CDR3 DNA reads TGTGCCAGCAGCTCTGACAGGGATGAAAAACTGTTTTTT. The full variable domain, with the rest looked up from reference TRBV5-6 and TRBJ1-4, is DAGVTQSPTHLIKTRGQQVTLRCSPKSGHDTVSWYQQALGQGPQFIFQYYEEEERQRGNFPDRFSGHQFPNYSSELNVNALLLGDSALYLCASSSDRDEKLFFGSGTQLSVL.

Regarding this clone: Other DNA sequences within the sample encode an identical CDR3. The chain is built from TRBV5-4 and TRBJ2-3; a weak D match, TRBD1 (5 bases). Germline CDR1 SGHNT, CDR2 YYREEE (reference sequence). CDR3 length: 15 residues. Trimming took 0 bases from V and 6 from J, leaving 14 bases between them. This CDR3 reads CASSLGGRATDTQYF. The CDR3 coding sequence is TGTGCCAGCAGCTTGGGAGGCAGGGCCACGGATACGCAGTATTTT.

This chain connects TRBV5-1 to TRBJ2-3; 7 bases line up with TRBD1. The CDR3 has 15 residues. Germline trimming cut 0 bases from V and 2 bases from J; bases unmatched to any gene: 3. Per the germline V gene, CDR1 is SGHRS and CDR2 is YFSETQ. The CDR3 is CASSLEGQPTDTQYF. CDR3 bases: TGCGCCAGCAGCTTGGAGGGACAGCCCACAGATACGCAGTATTTT.

In its sample, this clone was seen once. The J gene is TRBJ2-2, the V gene TRBV25-1; unclear D gene. Germline V gene data show CDR1 as MGHDK and CDR2 as SYGVNS. Trimming cost V 1 base and J 4 bases, with 16 bases left between them. The CDR3 is 17 amino acids. Here the CDR3 reads CASSEWAKRPSTGELFF. The DNA for the CDR3 is TGTGCCAGCAGTGAATGGGCCAAGAGACCCTCCACCGGGGAGCTGTTTTTT. The variable domain in full, with the rest retrieved from reference TRBV25-1 and TRBJ2-2, is EADIYQTPRYLVIGTGKKITLECSQTMGHDKMYWYQQDPGMELHLIHYSYGVNSTEKGDLSSESTVSRIRTEHFPLTLESARPSHTSQYLCASSEWAKRPSTGELFFGEGSRLTVL.

The gene calls are TRBV7-2 and TRBJ2-1, with 8 bases that match TRBD1. Per the germline V gene, CDR1 is SGHTA and CDR2 is FQGNSA. The trim removed 4 bases at V and 2 bases at J, leaving 4 bases unmatched. The CDR3 consists of 15 residues. The CDR3 sequence is CASSSRGPTYNEQFF. The CDR3 nucleotides are TGTGCCAGCAGCTCCAGGGGGCCAACCTACAATGAGCAGTTCTTC.

The chain uses TRBV7-9 and TRBJ1-2; 11 nucleotides line up with TRBD1. Trimming removed 3 bases from V and 1 base from J; junction bases left unmatched: 1. Germline V gene sequence: CDR1 SEHNR, CDR2 FQNEAQ (reference sequence). The CDR3 has 15 amino acids. CDR3 sequence reads: CASSLGQGVNYGYTF. The CDR3 bases are TGTGCCAGCAGCTTGGGACAGGGGGTTAACTATGGCTACACCTTC.

This clone came up once. The V and J genes are TRBV5-6 and TRBJ2-1, with D possibly TRBD2 on 6 matching bases. The V gene lost 0 bases and the J gene lost 7 bases, with 20 bases spanning the gap. Looked up from germline, CDR1 is SGHDT and CDR2 is YYEEEE. This CDR3 is 17 amino acids long. CDR3 in amino acids: CASSLAGGARSWNEQFF. The CDR3 coding sequence is TGTGCCAGCAGCTTGGCGGGCGGGGCGCGCAGTTGGAATGAGCAGTTCTTC.

J is TRBJ2-2 and V is TRBV19; D is possibly TRBD1 (6 bases). V lost 10 bases to trimming and J lost 4 bases, with 13 bases between them. CDR3 length equals 13 residues. CDR1 and CDR2 (germline): LNHDA, SQIVND (reference sequence). The CDR3 sequence is CATITGFTGELFF. CDR3 coding DNA: TGTGCCACGATAACAGGGTTCACCGGGGAGCTGTTTTTT.

The chain is built from TRBV4-1 and TRBJ2-7, with 7 bases identical to TRBD2. The junction had 9 bases not matched to a gene; V was cut back by 1 base and J by 0 bases. The CDR3 runs 17 residues. Germline-derived CDR1 and CDR2 are MGHRA and YSYEKL. CDR3 nucleotide sequence: TGCGCCAGCAGCCAAGTGTCGTCGGGGGGAAGCTCCTACGAGCAGTACTTC. This gives the protein CASSQVSSGGSSYEQYF.

Note on this clone: This sample also contains other DNA sequences that code for the same CDR3. The chain uses TRBV5-1 and TRBJ2-7; TRBD2 matches 11 bases. CDR3 length equals 14 residues. Germline CDR1 reads SGHRS; CDR2 reads YFSETQ. V was clipped by 4 bases and J by 1 base; unmatched bases: 1. The CDR3 DNA sequence: TGCGCCAGCAGCGGGACTAGCGGATCCTACGAGCAGTACTTC. The encoded protein is CASSGTSGSYEQYF.

The V and J genes are TRBV5-1 and TRBJ2-1; 7 bases line up with TRBD1. With V trimmed by 0 bases and J by 4 bases, 4 bases remained unmatched. There are 15 residues in the CDR3. The germline V gene has CDR1 SGHRS and CDR2 YFSETQ. For the CDR3, the DNA is TGCGCCAGCAGCTTGGGAGGACAGGAATACAATGAGCAGTTCTTC. Its translation: CASSLGGQEYNEQFF.

The chain carries TRBV28 and TRBJ2-3, with TRBD2 matching over 7 bases. The germline V gene has CDR1 MDHEN and CDR2 SYDVKM. The CDR3 spans 15 residues. V trimming: 6 bases; J trimming: 0 bases; junction bases outside the gene matches: 6. The CDR3: CASSGEGSSTDTQYF. The CDR3 DNA sequence: TGTGCCAGCAGCGGGGAGGGATCGAGCACAGATACGCAGTATTTT.

About this clone: Additional DNA sequences in this sample encode the identical CDR3. The gene calls are TRBV9 and TRBJ2-3; 9 nucleotides line up with TRBD2. Germline loops: CDR1 SGDLS, CDR2 YYNGEE. V shed 0 bases and J 6 bases; nucleotides not matched to a gene: 5. The length of the CDR3 is 15 residues. CDR3 loop: CASSVGASGTDTQYF. DNA of the CDR3: TGTGCCAGCAGCGTAGGAGCTAGCGGGACGGATACGCAGTATTTT.

The CDR3 coding sequence is TGTGCCAGCAGTTACTTCAGGGGGCGCGAAAACACCATATATTTT. Its translation is CASSYFRGRENTIYF. The chain couples TRBV6-5 to TRBJ1-3; 8 bases are a match to TRBD1. Germline V lookup: CDR1 MNHEY, CDR2 SVGAGI. The J segment lost 6 bases and the V segment lost 1 base, leaving 5 bases of the junction unmatched. The CDR3 length is 15 residues.

V is TRBV29-1 and J is TRBJ1-5; weak D call: TRBD1 (5 bases). Germline lookup yields CDR1 SQVTM and CDR2 ANQGSEA. V lost 4 bases, J lost 0 bases, and 13 bases lay in between. The CDR3 length is 15 residues. CDR3 in DNA: TGCAGCGTTGGCCAGGGAGGGTTTAGCAATCAGCCCCAGCATTTT. It encodes CSVGQGGFSNQPQHF.

The V and J genes are TRBV9 and TRBJ2-2; D might be TRBD1 or TRBD2, each matching 6 bases. The CDR3 extends over 15 amino acids. Deletions cut 3 bases from V and 6 bases from J, with 15 bases between. Germline-derived CDR1 and CDR2 are SGDLS and YYNGEE. CDR3 DNA: TGTGCCAGCAGCGCCCCACAGGGAGGATCCGGGGAGCTGTTTTTT. It specifies CASSAPQGGSGELFF.

The chain links TRBV11-2 to TRBJ2-7; a weak D match, TRBD2 (6 bases). The germline V gene has CDR1 SGHAT and CDR2 FQNNGV. The germline V and J ends were trimmed by 1 base and 2 bases, with 15 bases remaining between them. This CDR3 contains 16 residues. This chain's CDR3 is CASSLGRRGVPYEQYF. The CDR3 nucleotides are TGTGCCAGCAGCTTAGGCCGGCGGGGAGTCCCCTACGAGCAGTACTTC.

This clone was seen once. The chain recombines TRBV25-1 with TRBJ2-7; weak D call: TRBD2 (5 bases). V was shortened by 5 bases and J by 0 bases, with 11 bases between the two germline ends. CDR3 length: 14 residues. Germline V gene sequence: CDR1 MGHDK, CDR2 SYGVNS. The CDR3 reads CASSRAGLSYEQYF. Here the CDR3 DNA reads TGTGCCAGCAGTAGGGCGGGCCTCTCCTACGAGCAGTACTTC.

The chain combines TRBV11-2 with TRBJ2-5, with D possibly called TRBD1 or TRBD2 (6 bases each). The V and J ends lost 0 bases and 4 bases respectively, with 18 bases between them. The CDR3 consists of 17 residues. CDR1 is SGHAT, CDR2 FQNNGV, per germline. CDR3 nucleotides: TGTGCCAGCAGCTTAGATCGCCCGGGGGCAAAATCAGAGACCCAGTACTTC. Amino acids: CASSLDRPGAKSETQYF.

CDR3 loop: CASSLAFASGEQYF. CDR3 DNA: TGTGCCAGCAGCTTAGCTTTTGCTAGCGGCGAGCAGTACTTC. The chain uses TRBV7-8 and TRBJ2-7, with TRBD2 matching over 7 bases. The CDR3 is 14 residues long. With V trimmed by 0 bases and J by 6 bases, 5 bases remained unmatched. Germline CDR1 reads SGHVS; CDR2 reads FQNEAQ.